The next 5 T cell receptor beta chains were all read from a single sample in a study of blood T cell repertoires in COVID-19. This table comes from immunoSEQ multiplex PCR, and its TCRdb copy is limited to in-frame clones, with some not included. The sample holds around 130,000 clones, 80% to 85% seen once. Sequencing was performed on PBMCs or T cells enriched from blood (not recorded which). Receptors were obtained from a young woman who had recovered from COVID-19.

The chain uses TRBV5-4 and TRBJ1-1; a weak D match, TRBD1 (6 bases). V lost 2 bases to trimming and J lost 5 bases, with 16 bases between them. Germline CDR1 is SGHNT and CDR2 is YYREEE (reference sequence). The CDR3 is 15 amino acids. The chain's CDR3 is CASSFWGRVGTEAFF. The CDR3 DNA reads TGTGCCAGCAGCTTTTGGGGGCGAGTGGGAACTGAAGCTTTCTTT.

Regarding this clone: Other DNA variants within this sample encode the same CDR3. The rearrangement links TRBV29-1 to TRBJ1-1; 7 positions agree with TRBD1. V gave up 5 bases and J gave up 1 base; unmatched junction bases: 1. The germline V gene encodes CDR1 SQVTM and CDR2 ANQGSEA. The CDR3 covers 12 residues. CDR3 protein: CSVRTGNTEAFF. The CDR3 bases are TGCAGCGTTAGGACAGGGAACACTGAAGCTTTCTTT.

The chain links TRBV30 to TRBJ2-2, with 12 bases matching TRBD2. V gave up 0 bases and J gave up 6 bases; unmatched junction bases: 14. Germline values: CDR1 GTSNPN, CDR2 SVGIG (reference sequence). The CDR3 covers 19 residues. DNA for the CDR3: TGTGCCTGGAGTGTACGTCGGACTAGCGGGACCAGCAGGGCCGGGGAGCTGTTTTTT. Its translation: CAWSVRRTSGTSRAGELFF. The full variable domain, rest sourced from reference TRBV30 and TRBJ2-2, is SQTIHQWPATLVQPVGSPLSLECTVEGTSNPNLYWYRQAAGRGLQLLFYSVGIGQISSEVPQNLSASRPQDRQFILSSKKLLLSDSGFYLCAWSVRRTSGTSRAGELFFGEGSRLTVL.

The chain is built from TRBV6-2 or TRBV6-3 and TRBJ1-4; D gene ambiguous. Germline V lookup: CDR1 MNHEY, CDR2 SVGEGT. The CDR3 consists of 15 residues. V lost 5 bases to trimming and J lost 6 bases, with 16 bases between them. CDR3 sequence: CASSLMGGIYEKLFF. The CDR3 DNA is TGTGCCAGCAGTCTCATGGGAGGTATTTATGAAAAACTGTTTTTT.

The V call is TRBV5-1, the J call TRBJ2-7, with no clear D. Germline assignment: CDR1 SGHRS and CDR2 YFSETQ. This CDR3 contains 14 residues. Trimming shortened V by 0 bases and J by 3 bases, and 10 bases separated the two germline ends. The CDR3 DNA reads TGCGCCAGCAGCTTGGGGGCAGACATCTACGAGCAGTACTTC. This codes for CASSLGADIYEQYF.